The 20 T cell receptor beta chains in this list originate from one sample, sequenced in a study of T cell changes during pregnancy in multiple sclerosis (dated by TCRdb to between 2017 and 2020). Library construction relied on the immunoSEQ multiplex PCR assay. The clones in this table, taken by TCRdb from immuneACCESS, are in-frame only. Not every clone is retained; where verified, under half of the shortfall comes from an unresolved V gene, and the cause of the rest is unknown. The sample includes 73,000 or so clones, with roughly 90% observed a single time. Of the sample, over 7.5% falls within the top ten clones. The specimen comprised peripheral blood, sampled after pregnancy. Receptors originate from a female donor in good health, enrolled as a control in a pregnancy study.

The DNA of the CDR3 is TGTGCCAGCAGCGTAGACTACTACAATGAGCAGTTCTTC. Translation: CASSVDYYNEQFF. The chain employs TRBV9 and TRBJ2-1; no definite D call. Trimming took off 0 bases at V and 3 bases at J, with 4 bases between the two ends. The CDR3 consists of 13 residues. The germline V gene encodes CDR1 SGDLS and CDR2 YYNGEE.

This chain uses TRBV2 with TRBJ2-7; TRBD1 agrees at 7 bases. V shed 2 bases, J shed 5 bases, and the junction held 9 bases outside the gene matches. CDR1 and CDR2 from the germline V gene are SNHLY and FYNNEI. The CDR3 is made up of 15 amino acids. The CDR3 sequence is CASSERRGGRNEQYF. DNA for the CDR3: TGTGCCAGCAGTGAAAGGAGAGGGGGCCGGAACGAGCAGTACTTC.

V is TRBV7-7 and J is TRBJ2-5; 7 bases align to TRBD2. With 1 base clipped from V and 5 bases from J, the junction kept 10 bases outside the gene matches. Germline CDR1 and CDR2: SSHAT and FNYEAQ (reference sequence). The CDR3 has 16 residues. The CDR3 bases are TGTGCCAGCAGCTTAGGAGGGCGGGGAGGGTATGAGACCCAGTACTTC. Encoded protein: CASSLGGRGGYETQYF.

The V and J genes are TRBV9 and TRBJ2-1; 15 bases are a match to TRBD2. The V gene end was trimmed by 4 bases and the J gene end by 10 bases; junction bases not matched to a gene: 9. Germline-derived CDR1 and CDR2 are SGDLS and YYNGEE. The CDR3 consists of 16 residues. This CDR3 is CASSLTGLAGGGEQFF. In DNA, the CDR3 is TGTGCCAGCAGCCTAACAGGACTAGCGGGAGGGGGGGAGCAGTTCTTC.

This clone was counted only a few times. V and J are TRBV11-2 and TRBJ2-2; no definite D call. In germline, CDR1 is SGHAT, CDR2 FQNNGV. The CDR3 loop spans 13 amino acids. Trimming took 4 bases from V and 3 from J, leaving 6 bases between them. The chain's CDR3 is CASSSDYTGELFF. DNA for the CDR3: TGTGCCAGCAGCTCTGACTACACCGGGGAGCTGTTTTTT.

CDR3 nucleotides: TGTGCCAGCAGCTTGGCCGGGGAAGGACAGGAGGGCGACTATGGCTACACCTTC. This encodes CASSLAGEGQEGDYGYTF. This chain connects TRBV5-6 to TRBJ1-2; TRBD1 matches 7 bases. V was clipped by 0 bases and J by 3 bases; unmatched bases: 14. Germline-derived CDR1 and CDR2 are SGHDT and YYEEEE. The CDR3 totals 18 residues.

The chain joins TRBV7-2 to TRBJ2-7; possible D gene TRBD2, 5 bases. The V gene's germline CDR1 is SGHTA and CDR2 FQGNSA. This CDR3 comprises 15 residues. V lost 5 bases, J lost 3 bases, and 17 bases lay in between. CDR3 DNA: TGTGCCAGCAGCCTCTATCGTAGCGCTGACTACGAGCAGTACTTC. It encodes CASSLYRSADYEQYF.

The chain joins TRBV6-5 to TRBJ2-4; 7 bases map to TRBD2. CDR3 length equals 13 residues. The germline gives CDR1 MNHEY, CDR2 SVGAGI. The junction had 4 bases not matched to a gene; V was cut back by 4 bases and J by 7 bases. In DNA, the CDR3 is TGTGCCAGCAGTTTGGTGGGGGGGAACATTCAGTACTTC. This codes for CASSLVGGNIQYF.

The genes are TRBV6-4 and TRBJ1-5, with D hard to call. With 0 bases removed from V and 6 bases from J, the gap between germline ends came to 12 bases. CDR1 is MRHNA, CDR2 SNTAGT, per germline. This CDR3 region has 15 residues. The CDR3 protein is CASSDSAGSSQPQHF. CDR3 DNA: TGTGCCAGCAGTGACTCGGCCGGGTCAAGTCAGCCCCAGCATTTT.

The chain uses TRBV6-5 and TRBJ2-7, with 10 bases fitting TRBD2. Trimming took 0 bases from V and 4 from J; bases not matched to a gene: 3. Germline values: CDR1 MNHEY, CDR2 SVGAGI. This CDR3 is built from 15 residues. The CDR3 protein is CASSYSGLADYEQYF. In DNA, the CDR3 is TGTGCCAGCAGTTACTCAGGACTAGCGGATTACGAGCAGTACTTC.

This chain joins TRBV10-1 and TRBJ1-5; the match to TRBD1 covers 7 bases. CDR3 size: 18 residues. V was pared by 4 bases and J by 0 bases, with 12 bases of the junction left unmatched. The germline CDR1 and CDR2 sequences are WNHNN and SYGVQD (reference sequence). The DNA of the CDR3 is TGCGCCAGCAGTGGCCCTAAGGGGGCAGCGTATAGCAATCAGCCCCAGCATTTT. It yields the protein CASSGPKGAAYSNQPQHF.

This chain links TRBV7-7 with TRBJ2-1, with TRBD2 identical over 10 bases. Germline V gene sequence: CDR1 SSHAT, CDR2 FNYEAQ (reference sequence). Trimming cost V 5 bases and J 6 bases; bases outside gene matches: 10. The CDR3 totals 16 residues. The CDR3 here is CASSKGAGGLRNEQFF. In DNA, the CDR3 is TGTGCCAGCAGCAAAGGAGCGGGAGGGCTCCGCAATGAGCAGTTCTTC.

This chain uses TRBV25-1 with TRBJ2-7, with 7 positions matching TRBD2. With V trimmed by 6 bases and J by 3 bases, 5 bases remained unmatched. The V gene's germline CDR1 is MGHDK and CDR2 SYGVNS. This CDR3 contains 13 residues. The CDR3 protein is CASRGGVSYEQYF. CDR3 DNA sequence: TGTGCCAGCAGGGGAGGGGTTAGCTACGAGCAGTACTTC.

The CDR3 coding sequence is TGTGCCAGCAGGGCCCGCCCTTCCTACAATGAGCAGTTCTTC. Translating it yields CASRARPSYNEQFF. The chain uses TRBV6-5 and TRBJ2-1; D gene ambiguous. This CDR3 contains 14 residues. CDR1 and CDR2 (germline): MNHEY, SVGAGI. Deletions cut 6 bases from V and 1 base from J, with 10 bases between.

This chain links TRBV6-5 with TRBJ2-5; perhaps TRBD1 as D (5 bases). The better agreement between TRBJ2-7 and the DNA end casts doubt on the J call. CDR1 and CDR2 (germline): MNHEY, SVGAGI. The CDR3 has 13 amino acids. The DNA for the CDR3 is TGTGCCAGCAGTTATCAGGGTTCCAACGAGCAGTACTTC. Translated, it gives CASSYQGSNEQYF.

J is TRBJ2-7 and V is TRBV14, with TRBD1 matching 8 bases. The germline CDR1 and CDR2 sequences are SGHDN and FVKESK. There are 16 residues in the CDR3. V shed 4 bases, J shed 5 bases, and the junction held 13 bases outside the gene matches. CDR3 nucleotides: TGTGCCAGCAGCCTCCCCGGAACAGGGGGGTATCACGAGCAGTACTTC. Its translation is CASSLPGTGGYHEQYF. The full variable domain, its missing parts supplied by reference TRBV14 and TRBJ2-7, is EAGVTQFPSHSVIEKGQTVTLRCDPISGHDNLYWYRRVMGKEIKFLLHFVKESKQDESGMPNNRFLAERTGGTYSTLKVQPAELEDSGVYFCASSLPGTGGYHEQYFGPGTRLTVT.

The chain carries TRBV27 and TRBJ2-1; 10 positions match TRBD2. The junction had 10 bases not matched to a gene; V was cut back by 5 bases and J by 9 bases. The CDR3 totals 15 residues. Germline CDR1 is MNHEY and CDR2 is SMNVEV (reference sequence). CDR3 DNA sequence: TGTGCCAGCAGTCCCGGGGGTAGCGGGAGGAGTGAGCAGTTCTTC. It codes for CASSPGGSGRSEQFF.

The J gene is TRBJ2-7, the V gene TRBV6-6; no clear D. Per the germline V gene, CDR1 is MNHNY and CDR2 is SVGAGI (reference sequence). Trimming took off 6 bases at V and 1 base at J, with 4 bases between the two ends. The CDR3 length is 11 residues. The CDR3 sequence: CASSPSYEQYF. The CDR3 DNA is TGTGCCAGCAGCCCTTCCTACGAGCAGTACTTC.

The rearrangement uses TRBV7-9 and TRBJ2-5, with 8 nucleotides matching TRBD1. This CDR3 contains 15 residues. The germline CDR1 and CDR2 sequences are SEHNR and FQNEAQ (reference sequence). V lost 4 bases, J lost 1 base, and 5 bases stayed unmatched. CDR3 nucleotides: TGTGCCAGCAGCTCCCACGGGACAGGCCAAGAGACCCAGTACTTC. Its protein is CASSSHGTGQETQYF.

V usage is TRBV5-1 and J usage is TRBJ2-7; 11 nucleotides line up with TRBD2. This CDR3 has 14 residues. Trimming at V came to 3 bases and at J to 3 bases, leaving 2 bases not matched to a gene. Germline V gene data show CDR1 as SGHRS and CDR2 as YFSETQ. The CDR3: CASSSTSGDYEQYF. The CDR3 DNA reads as TGCGCCAGCAGCTCGACTAGCGGGGACTACGAGCAGTACTTC.